This T cell receptor beta chain was captured in a study of tumor-infiltrating lymphocytes in primary liver carcinoma. Study overall: The cohort consisted of patients whose primary liver carcinoma was surgically resected. Samples returned roughly 3.65 to 7.5 million productive TCRbeta reads, a yield that was similar across tissue types.

A primer matching the constant region was used to make TCR beta cDNA from approximately 0.55 ug of total RNA. Researchers made the TCR beta libraries by running three nested multiplex PCR rounds with slightly modified ARM-PCR. With TRBV1-TRBV30 forward primers and a C-beta reverse primer, the first two PCR rounds were run for nine to eleven cycles each. TCRdb used MiXCR to reprocess the multiplex PCR reads, holding one entry per CDR3 protein. The data hold 310,000 or so distinct CDR3 sequences, with around three fifths observed a single time. Trimming removed 6 bases from V and 4 bases from J, with 18 bases in between. The CDR3 is 15 residues long. Study results and caveats: A significantly higher top-250-clone fraction was recorded for tumors than for blood (p = 0.039).

Blood RNA was derived from unsorted whole blood, and germline DNA was extracted too. This clonotype appeared a few times. Antigen specificity is unknown. The receptor's source is a woman aged 25-40 years with primary liver carcinoma and hepatitis B virus infection. The sample taken for sequencing was peripheral blood. This chain uses TRBV12-3 or TRBV12-4 with TRBJ1-2; D possibly corresponds to TRBD1 (6 bases). The CDR3, as DNA: TGTGCCAGCAGGGGACGGGGGGCGCTTAGCTATGGCTACACCTTC. This encodes CASRGRGALSYGYTF.